These T cell receptor beta chains were read from a single sample in a study of blood T cell repertoires in COVID-19. Profiled with immunoSEQ multiplex PCR; TCRdb holds only in-frame clones, not every one. The data contain about 130,000 clones, approximately 89% of them singletons. Sequenced: peripheral blood. All receptors come from a man over 45 with acute or convalescent COVID-19. Both conserved end residues are part of each CDR3. D genes are given only for firm matches. Size tells how often a clone was seen (once, few, many) or the class of an expanded clone, and some rows leave it out.

V gene	CDR3 length	clone size	J gene	D gene	CDR3 DNA	CDR3 protein
TRBV18	14	-	TRBJ2-7	-	TGTGCCAGCTCCCCTATGACAGGGGAGGGAGAGCAGTACTTC	CASSPMTGEGEQYF
TRBV5-1	18	-	TRBJ2-2	TRBD1	TGCGCCAGCAGCTTGGTGCCGGGACAGGGGACCTCCCACCGGGAGCTGTTTTTT	CASSLVPGQGTSHRELFF
TRBV5-1	13	-	TRBJ2-7	TRBD1	TGCGCCTCCGGACAGGCCAGCTCCTACGAGCAGTACTTC	CASGQASSYEQYF
TRBV5-1	14	-	TRBJ1-4	-	TGCGCCAGCAGCCGCGACAGGACTAATGAAAAACTGTTTTTT	CASSRDRTNEKLFF
TRBV28	12	-	TRBJ1-2	-	TGTGCCAGCAGTTATAGGAGGGGCGGCTACACCTTC	CASSYRRGGYTF
TRBV2	15	many	TRBJ1-3	TRBD1	TGTGCCAGTCGGACAGGTGTCTTCTCTGGAAACACCATATATTTT	CASRTGVFSGNTIYF
TRBV5-6	12	-	TRBJ1-1	-	TGTGCCAGCAGCTTGCAGGGGCAAAAAGCTTTCTTT	CASSLQGQKAFF
TRBV7-9	15	-	TRBJ1-1	TRBD1	TGTGCCAGCAGCTCCTGGACAGGGGAGGGCACTGAAGCTTTCTTT	CASSSWTGEGTEAFF
TRBV7-2	16	-	TRBJ1-4	-	TGTGCCAGCAGCTCCCTTTTATGGCAGACTAATGAAAAACTGTTTTTT	CASSSLLWQTNEKLFF
TRBV10-3	14	-	TRBJ1-1	TRBD1	TGTGCCATCAGTCCGGGACAGGGCGGTACTGAAGCTTTCTTT	CAISPGQGGTEAFF
TRBV12-3/TRBV12-4	13	once	TRBJ1-3	-	TGTGCCAGCAGTTTGGAGGTGGAAAACACCATATATTTT	CASSLEVENTIYF
TRBV9	16	once	TRBJ2-1	TRBD2	TGTGCCAGCAGCGTAGCTAGCGGGATTGCCTACAATGAGCAGTTCTTC	CASSVASGIAYNEQFF
TRBV5-1	16	-	TRBJ2-7	TRBD2	TGCGCCAGCACCTTTGAACTAGCGGGAGGAGGCTACGAGCAGTACTTC	CASTFELAGGGYEQYF
TRBV28	16	-	TRBJ1-6	-	TGTGCCAGCAGTTTGGATCTCCAGGGGCGTAATTCACCCCTCCACTTT	CASSLDLQGRNSPLHF
TRBV30	14	-	TRBJ1-6	-	TGTGCCTTGACGACTGGGACACCTAGTTCACCCCTCCACTTT	CALTTGTPSSPLHF
TRBV5-8	16	-	TRBJ2-1	TRBD2	TGTGCCAGCAGCTTGGGCCCGGCGGGAGGTGGCGATGAGCAGTTCTTC	CASSLGPAGGGDEQFF
TRBV28	15	-	TRBJ2-1	-	TGTGCCAGCACCCCCCGACTAGACGCCCACAATGAGCAGTTCTTC	CASTPRLDAHNEQFF
TRBV12-3/TRBV12-4	12	-	TRBJ2-7	-	TGTGCCAGCAGCTGGAGGGTGGGAGAGCAGTACTTC	CASSWRVGEQYF
TRBV5-4	15	-	TRBJ1-2	TRBD1	TGTGCCAGCAGCTTGTGGGACAGGGGATTGCGTGGCTACACCTTC	CASSLWDRGLRGYTF
TRBV4-2	16	-	TRBJ2-2	-	TGTGCCAGCAGCCAAACCGGGACAAAGAACACCGGGGAGCTGTTTTTT	CASSQTGTKNTGELFF
TRBV7-2	13	once	TRBJ1-1	-	TGTGCCAGCAGCTTCAGGGTGAACACTGAAGCTTTCTTT	CASSFRVNTEAFF
TRBV18	18	-	TRBJ1-3	-	TGTGCCAGCTCATCGGGTTATGAACCGTCTCTCTCTGGAAACACCATATATTTT	CASSSGYEPSLSGNTIYF
TRBV2	15	-	TRBJ2-7	TRBD1	TGTGCCAGCAGCGAAAACAGGGGGCCGCCCCTATGGCAGTACTTC	CASSENRGPPLWQYF
TRBV30	12	once	TRBJ1-2	TRBD1	TGTGCCTGCAGGGGGCTAGGGTATGGCTACACCTTC	CACRGLGYGYTF
TRBV12-3/TRBV12-4	12	-	TRBJ1-2	-	TGTGCCAGCAGTTTATCAGGGAATGGCTACACCTTC	CASSLSGNGYTF
TRBV18	16	-	TRBJ2-4	-	TGTGCCAGCTCACCGTTAAGGGGATGGAGCAAAAACATTCAGTACTTC	CASSPLRGWSKNIQYF
TRBV10-1	15	-	TRBJ2-1	TRBD2	TGCGCCAGCTCCGAGGGTGGGGCGGGAGGCAATGAGCAGTTCTTC	CASSEGGAGGNEQFF
TRBV28	15	once	TRBJ1-2	TRBD1	TGTGCCAGCAGTTTAGGCGGGACAGCTCGCAATGGCTACACCTTC	CASSLGGTARNGYTF
TRBV4-1	15	-	TRBJ1-2	-	TGCGCCAGCAGCCAAGATCCGGGGGGCGATTATGGCTACACCTTC	CASSQDPGGDYGYTF
TRBV18	14	few	TRBJ2-1	TRBD2	TGTGCCAGCTCACCATCCAGACTAGCATATGAGCAGTTCTTC	CASSPSRLAYEQFF
TRBV27	13	-	TRBJ2-1	-	TGTGCCAGCAGTTTTAACTCGTACAATGAGCAGTTCTTC	CASSFNSYNEQFF
TRBV7-2	15	-	TRBJ1-2	-	TGTGCCAGCAGCTTAAACCTGGGAGCTAACTATGGCTACACCTTC	CASSLNLGANYGYTF
TRBV11-2	14	-	TRBJ2-7	-	TGTGCCAGCAGCCCCAGGGCAGACCGTTACGAGCAGTACTTC	CASSPRADRYEQYF
TRBV2	12	-	TRBJ1-1	-	TGTGCCAGCTCGGGGGAGAACACTGAAGCTTTCTTT	CASSGENTEAFF
TRBV4-1	14	-	TRBJ2-2	-	TGCGCCAGCAGCTTCAGGGGGAACACCGGGGAGCTGTTTTTT	CASSFRGNTGELFF
TRBV5-1	17	-	TRBJ1-3	-	TGCGCCAGCAGCGCGGGACCTCTTAAAACCTCTGGAAACACCATATATTTT	CASSAGPLKTSGNTIYF
TRBV6-5	14	-	TRBJ2-7	TRBD1	TGTGCCAGCAGAGGACAGGGGCGCATCGCCGAGCAGTACTTC	CASRGQGRIAEQYF
TRBV6-5	13	-	TRBJ1-1	-	TGTGCCAGCAGGCTGTACATGAACACTGAAGCTTTCTTT	CASRLYMNTEAFF
TRBV7-3	13	-	TRBJ2-3	-	TGTGCCAGCAGCCAACAACAGACAGATACGCAGTATTTT	CASSQQQTDTQYF
TRBV5-6	17	-	TRBJ2-2	-	TGTGCCAGCAGCCCACTCCCGGGCGGGGATAACACCGGGGAGCTGTTTTTT	CASSPLPGGDNTGELFF
TRBV5-1	16	-	TRBJ1-6	-	TGCGCCAGCAGCTTGGGTGCAGGATTGGGAGGTTCACCCCTCCACTTT	CASSLGAGLGGSPLHF
TRBV28	14	-	TRBJ1-2	-	TGTGCCAGCAGTTTAAACCCAACATCGTCAGGCTACACCTTC	CASSLNPTSSGYTF
TRBV7-2	13	-	TRBJ1-4	-	TGTGCCAGCAGCCCCCAGGCAGGAGGGAAACTGTTTTTT	CASSPQAGGKLFF
TRBV19	14	-	TRBJ1-1	-	TGTGCCAGTAGTATTCACAGGGCGGACACTGAAGCTTTCTTT	CASSIHRADTEAFF
TRBV19	15	-	TRBJ2-1	TRBD2	TGTGCCAGTAGTACGTCTAGCGGGACATACAATGAGCAGTTCTTC	CASSTSSGTYNEQFF
TRBV5-4	14	-	TRBJ2-2	TRBD2	TGTGCCAGCACCGGGGGGGGGCACACCGGGGAGCTGTTTTTT	CASTGGGHTGELFF